The clone carrying this T cell receptor beta chain has a count of ten or more. Its matching antigen is unknown. Unique molecular identifiers were used to barcode this TCRbeta library. Each CDR3 protein gets one entry after TCRdb re-called the PCR reads with MiXCR. The sample holds tens of thousands of distinct CDR3 sequences, nearly 9.5% seen once. These data come from a study of T-cell reconstitution after alpha-beta-depleted transplantation in children. Findings of the study overall: In patients about two months after transplant, alpha-beta T cells reportedly arose from several hundred expanded graft clones.

The trim removed 2 bases at V and 2 bases at J, leaving 6 bases unmatched. The CDR3 extends over 16 amino acids. Germline V gives CDR1 DFQATT, CDR2 SNEGSKA (reference sequence). The chain joins TRBV20-1 to TRBJ2-7; 13 nucleotides align to TRBD2. This sequence was found in a male patient under 10 years old who had a stem cell transplant for chronic granulomatous disease, so the T cells may come from the graft donor. Source: PBMCs, mostly from graft donor cells, taken 60 days after TCRalphabeta/CD19-depleted stem cell transplant. The CDR3 reads CSARSWTSGSAYEQYF. As DNA, the CDR3 is TGCAGTGCTAGATCTTGGACTAGCGGGAGCGCCTACGAGCAGTACTTC.